These T cell receptor beta chains were read from a single sample in a study of human T cells and chemical hapten exposure. TCRdb redid the calling of the RACE reads with MiXCR, one entry per CDR3 protein. The data hold about 52,000 distinct CDR3 sequences, with roughly 10% observed a single time. Sequencing was performed on whole blood, taken in connection with sensitization to the hapten diphenylcyclopropenone (DPC). The source of these receptors is a woman aged 40-49 years with alopecia areata. Some clones in this sample may be carry-over from other donors' samples. Both conserved end residues are part of each CDR3. The D gene is left open where the match is weak. Rows may omit the clone size; those that give it use once, few, many or a size class.

abundance	d_gene	v_gene	j_gene	CDR3nt	CDR3aa
few	TRBD1	TRBV5-5	TRBJ1-4	TGTGCCAGCAGCCCTAGGACAGGCCAGGTTGCAACTAATGAAAAACTGTTTTTT	CASSPRTGQVATNEKLFF
-	-	TRBV9	TRBJ2-3	TGTGCCAGCAGCGTAGTGAGCAGCACAGATACGCAGTATTTT	CASSVVSSTDTQYF
many	-	TRBV6-7	TRBJ1-2	TGTGCCAGCAGTCACGGCGCTCGCCGCCGCTATGGCTACACCTTC	CASSHGARRRYGYTF
-	-	TRBV7-7	TRBJ2-7	TGTGCCAGCAGCCCCGGGGATAGCTCCTACGAGCAGTACTTC	CASSPGDSSYEQYF
few	TRBD2	TRBV19	TRBJ2-4	TGTGCCAGTAGTACACTAGCGGGTGAAGCCAAAAACATTCAGTACTTC	CASSTLAGEAKNIQYF
-	TRBD2	TRBV9	TRBJ2-3	TGTGCCAGCAGCCCGGGATTCAGCGGGGGCCTCACAGATACGCAGTATTTT	CASSPGFSGGLTDTQYF
many	TRBD2	TRBV18	TRBJ2-1	TGTGCCAGCTCACCTAGCGGGGGGGGTTACAATGAGCAGTTCTTC	CASSPSGGGYNEQFF
few	-	TRBV7-2	TRBJ2-2	TGTGCCAGCAGCTTAAGGCATCCCGGGGAGCTGTTTTTT	CASSLRHPGELFF
many	-	TRBV6-2/TRBV6-3	TRBJ2-2	TGTGCCAGCAGTCCCGGGACACTAACCACCGGGGAGCTGTTTTTT	CASSPGTLTTGELFF
-	-	TRBV3-1	TRBJ2-2	TGTGCCAGCACGGGGCGAGGCCTAAACACCGGGGAGCTGTTTTTT	CASTGRGLNTGELFF
few	-	TRBV6-5	TRBJ2-3	TGTGCCAGCAGCAGGGGGGGTAGAGCAGATACGCAGTATTTT	CASSRGGRADTQYF
many	-	TRBV2	TRBJ1-1	TGTGCCAGCACGGGACGGTTGAACACTGAAGCTTTCTTT	CASTGRLNTEAFF
few	TRBD1	TRBV5-1	TRBJ1-2	TGCGCCAGCAGCATGGGACAGCATTATGGCTACACCTTC	CASSMGQHYGYTF
-	TRBD1	TRBV6-6	TRBJ1-5	TGTGCCAGCAGTCCCAGGACAGGGAACGGTCAGCCCCAGCATTTT	CASSPRTGNGQPQHF
many	-	TRBV11-2	TRBJ1-1	TGTGCCAGCAGCTCACGATTACTGGGAACTGAAGCTTTCTTT	CASSSRLLGTEAFF
-	TRBD2	TRBV29-1	TRBJ2-3	TGCAGCGTTGGGGCTAGCGGGGCAGATACGCAGTATTTT	CSVGASGADTQYF
-	-	TRBV6-5	TRBJ2-7	TGTGCCAGCAGGCCGGGACGGAGGAGCTCCTACGAGCAGTACTTC	CASRPGRRSSYEQYF